The clone carrying this T cell receptor beta chain turned up a few times. Measured with immunoSEQ multiplex PCR; TCRdb has only the in-frame clones, and not every one. The sample contains about 98,000 clones, roughly 82% of which appear only once. This sample was taken from a study of control samples from healthy donors and cancer patients. The CDR3 spans 16 residues. Germline V CDR1 and CDR2: SGHRS, YFSETQ. Trimming shortened V by 3 bases and J by 3 bases, and 16 bases separated the two germline ends. The sequence was collected from a man aged 55 to 70 in good health. This rearrangement joins TRBV5-1 to TRBJ2-1; unclear D gene. The sample consisted of blood. CDR3 nucleotide sequence: TGCGCCAGCAGCTCGCCGAAAGCAGCCTTCTACAATGAGCAGTTCTTC. Translating gives CASSSPKAAFYNEQFF.